This T cell receptor (beta chain) was identified in a study of tissue T cells after allogeneic stem cell transplantation. General study findings and limits: Only a limited share of tissue TCRs appeared in blood or spleen.

This clone was observed once. Its matching antigen is unknown. The method was immunoSEQ multiplex PCR; TCRdb's version includes in-frame clones alone and lacks a portion of them. This sample has tens of thousands of clones, with more than 60% found just once. The V gene lost 4 bases and the J gene lost 2 bases, with 7 bases spanning the gap. CDR1 and CDR2 (germline): LGHNA, YNFKEQ. This CDR3 comprises 13 residues. The sample was tissue from the ileum, taken at autopsy. This clonotype was sampled from a female donor aged 60 or older with lung cancer. The rearrangement uses TRBV4-2 and TRBJ2-3; D remains ambiguous. Here the CDR3 DNA reads TGTGCCAGCAGCCCGCCCGACACAGATACGCAGTATTTT. Amino acid sequence: CASSPPDTDTQYF.